This T cell receptor beta chain comes out of a study of blood T cell repertoires in COVID-19. Study summary: PBMCs, B-cell-depleted T cells, or T cells were the source of the cDNA or gDNA that made up the material.

This CDR3 contains 14 residues. Germline V CDR1 and CDR2: LNHDA, SQIVND (reference sequence). V shed 3 bases and J shed 4 bases, with 13 bases lying between them. TCRdb's table, derived via immunoSEQ multiplex PCR, lists solely in-frame clones and lacks some. The sample has approximately 250,000 clones; approximately 82% are singletons. This chain connects TRBV19 to TRBJ2-7; D gene unclear. The sample was peripheral blood. The origin of this receptor is a man aged 55 to 69 who had recovered from COVID-19. CDR3 residues: CASSMKGDLYEQYF. Written as DNA, the CDR3 is TGTGCCAGTAGTATGAAAGGAGACTTATACGAGCAGTACTTC.